The clone carrying this T cell receptor (beta chain) was detected ten times or more. The antigen remains undetermined. The data were obtained in a study of T-cell memory formation after mild COVID-19. Study-wide findings and caveats: Memory sampled before infection contained some responding clones, suggesting cross-reactive memory joined. The study found contracting CD4+ clones mainly in CM and EM and contracting CD8+ clones in EMRA.

A single record per CDR3 protein comes from TCRdb applying MiXCR to the 5' RACE reads. Altogether 25,000 to 35,000 distinct CDR3 sequences are present, about 8% being singletons, with the ten largest covering roughly 14%. The CDR3 length is 13 residues. Germline V gene sequence: CDR1 SGHTA, CDR2 FQGNSA. V was clipped by 1 base and J by 5 bases, with 9 bases between them. The specimen was PBMCs or a T cell subset sorted from them (not recorded which). This receptor was taken from an adult woman who had mild COVID-19 (a few samples of this study predate the infection). Cell type and time point are not known. This sequence joins TRBV7-2 and TRBJ2-7; D is unclear. CDR3 sequence: CASSLEGADEQYF. The CDR3 coding sequence is TGTGCCAGCAGCTTAGAGGGTGCGGACGAGCAGTACTTC. Drawing the rest from reference TRBV7-2 and TRBJ2-7, the complete variable domain is GAGVSQSPSNKVTEKGKDVELRCDPISGHTALYWYRQSLGQGLEFLIYFQGNSAPDKSGLPSDRFSAERTGGSVSTLTIQRTQQEDSAVYLCASSLEGADEQYFGPGTRLTVT.